A selection of T cell receptor beta chains follows, all from one sample in a study of shared clonotypes between healthy human individuals. Data came from immunoSEQ multiplex PCR; TCRdb stores just in-frame clones and leaves some out. The data contain approximately 1.1 million clones, roughly 74% of them singletons. Sequencing input: memory CD4+ T cells from PBMCs. The receptors here all came from a man aged 18 to 30 in good health. Some clones in this sample may be carry-over from other donors' samples. Both conserved end residues are trimmed from each CDR3. Clone sizes are given selectively: once, few, many, or a class where the clone is expanded.

J: TRBJ2-1; V: TRBV7-7; size: -; CDR3: ASSRELTSAEQF
J: TRBJ1-1; V: TRBV4-2; size: -; CDR3: ASSPEGTEAF
J: TRBJ1-2; V: TRBV5-1; size: -; CDR3: ASSLYSFDYGYT
J: TRBJ1-1; V: TRBV28; size: -; CDR3: ASSLNVGGGSEAF
J: TRBJ2-1; V: TRBV13; size: -; CDR3: ASSSDRVNEQF
J: TRBJ2-7; V: TRBV6-5; size: -; CDR3: ASTRYGGTKYEQY
J: TRBJ1-1; V: TRBV30; size: -; CDR3: AAGGDTKNTEAF
J: TRBJ2-4; V: TRBV29-1; size: -; CDR3: SVEASGAKNIQY
J: TRBJ2-2; V: TRBV7-9; size: many; CDR3: AGTSQENTGELF
J: TRBJ2-7; V: TRBV7-8; size: -; CDR3: ASSPLAGQSYEQY
J: TRBJ1-1; V: TRBV5-8; size: -; CDR3: ASSSGQKNTEAF
J: TRBJ2-1; V: TRBV7-3; size: -; CDR3: ASSSRPTNYNEQF
J: TRBJ2-5; V: TRBV5-1; size: many; CDR3: ASSFSGEETQY
J: TRBJ1-1; V: TRBV29-1; size: -; CDR3: SVEIRVTEAF
J: TRBJ2-2; V: TRBV5-1; size: -; CDR3: ASRLPGQGWSGELF
J: TRBJ2-3; V: TRBV9; size: -; CDR3: ASSVGLATQY
J: TRBJ2-2; V: TRBV28; size: -; CDR3: ASSLTGGGTGELF
J: TRBJ1-5; V: TRBV18; size: -; CDR3: ASSLIGRHQPQH
J: TRBJ1-1; V: TRBV5-1; size: many; CDR3: ASSLGDTEAF
J: TRBJ1-1; V: TRBV5-1; size: few; CDR3: ASSFRTGRNTEAF
J: TRBJ1-4; V: TRBV28; size: -; CDR3: ASSSQRTGTNEKLF
J: TRBJ2-1; V: TRBV2; size: -; CDR3: ASRPLIEQF
J: TRBJ1-1; V: TRBV6-6; size: -; CDR3: ASTIQGDEAEAF
J: TRBJ1-5; V: TRBV4-1; size: -; CDR3: ASSQRDVHGDQPQH
J: TRBJ2-5; V: TRBV5-1; size: once; CDR3: ASSLGLASGSETQY
J: TRBJ1-4; V: TRBV28; size: -; CDR3: ASSPNRGLSEKLF
J: TRBJ2-7; V: TRBV5-1; size: -; CDR3: ASSLGFFTDYEQY
J: TRBJ1-1; V: TRBV15; size: once; CDR3: ATSIGGRTEAF
J: TRBJ2-2; V: TRBV18; size: -; CDR3: ASSPRLAGDTGELF
J: TRBJ2-1; V: TRBV4-1; size: once; CDR3: ASSQDVAGAYNEQF
J: TRBJ2-1; V: TRBV6-5; size: few; CDR3: ASSYLDTNNEQF
J: TRBJ2-3; V: TRBV2; size: -; CDR3: ASAGTSGLQPQY